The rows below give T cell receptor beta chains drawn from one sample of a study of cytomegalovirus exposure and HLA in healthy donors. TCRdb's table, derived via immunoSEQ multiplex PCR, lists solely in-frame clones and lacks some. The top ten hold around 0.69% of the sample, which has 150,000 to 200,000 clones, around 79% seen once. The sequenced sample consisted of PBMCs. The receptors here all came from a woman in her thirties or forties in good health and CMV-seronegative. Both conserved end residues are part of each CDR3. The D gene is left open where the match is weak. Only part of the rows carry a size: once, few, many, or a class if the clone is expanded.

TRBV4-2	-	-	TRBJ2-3	CASSQEGTGGRGDTQYF	TGTGCCAGCAGCCAAGAAGGAACGGGGGGCCGTGGGGATACGCAGTATTTT
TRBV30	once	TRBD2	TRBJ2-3	CAWARTSGITDTQYF	TGTGCCTGGGCTAGGACTAGCGGGATCACAGATACGCAGTATTTT
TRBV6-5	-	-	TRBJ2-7	CASSYYGTLGGSEQYF	TGTGCCAGCAGTTACTACGGGACCCTGGGAGGTTCCGAGCAGTACTTC
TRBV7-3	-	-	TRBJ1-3	CASSLDSLGNTIYF	TGTGCCAGCAGCCTGGACAGTTTAGGAAACACCATATATTTT
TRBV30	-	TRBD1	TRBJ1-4	CAWSSRDRANEKLFF	TGTGCCTGGAGTTCTCGGGACAGAGCTAATGAAAAACTGTTTTTT
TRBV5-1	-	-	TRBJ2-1	CASSLGDKTNEQFF	TGCGCCAGCAGCTTGGGAGACAAGACCAATGAGCAGTTCTTC
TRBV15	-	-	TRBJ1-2	CATWTDSISSYGYTF	TGTGCCACCTGGACAGACTCGATCTCCTCTTATGGCTACACCTTC
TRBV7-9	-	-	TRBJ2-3	CASSSPTDTSTDTQYF	TGTGCCAGCAGCTCCCCGACTGATACTAGCACAGATACGCAGTATTTT
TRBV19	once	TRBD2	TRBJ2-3	CASSIGGGGPITTDTQYF	TGTGCCAGTAGTATAGGAGGCGGGGGGCCAATTACGACAGATACGCAGTATTTT
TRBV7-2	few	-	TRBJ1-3	CASSLGSVGNTIYF	TGTGCCAGCAGCTTAGGGTCAGTCGGAAACACCATATATTTT
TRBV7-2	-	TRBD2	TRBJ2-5	CASSFHSSAGGAPETQYF	TGTGCCAGCAGCTTCCACTCTTCCGCGGGAGGGGCGCCAGAGACCCAGTACTTC
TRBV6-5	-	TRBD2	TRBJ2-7	CASSLAGGYEQYF	TGTGCCAGCTCTCTAGCGGGGGGCTACGAGCAGTACTTC
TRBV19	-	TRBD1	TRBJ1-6	CASTSTGTGVYSPLHF	TGTGCCAGTACCTCGACCGGGACAGGGGTCTATTCACCCCTCCACTTT
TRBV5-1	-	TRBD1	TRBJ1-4	CASSTQQGATNEKLFF	TGCGCCAGCAGCACCCAACAGGGGGCTACTAATGAAAAACTGTTTTTT
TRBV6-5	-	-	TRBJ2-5	CAAKGGGPEEQYF	TGTGCCGCCAAGGGAGGGGGGCCGGAGGAGCAGTACTTC
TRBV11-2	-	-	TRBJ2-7	CASSYRGYEQYF	TGTGCCAGCAGCTACCGGGGCTACGAGCAGTACTTC
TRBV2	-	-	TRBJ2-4	CASSETGQLALAKNIQYF	TGTGCCAGCAGTGAGACGGGACAACTTGCTTTAGCCAAAAACATTCAGTACTTC
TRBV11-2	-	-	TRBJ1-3	CASSLEQSGNTIYF	TGTGCCAGCAGCTTAGAACAGTCAGGAAACACCATATATTTT